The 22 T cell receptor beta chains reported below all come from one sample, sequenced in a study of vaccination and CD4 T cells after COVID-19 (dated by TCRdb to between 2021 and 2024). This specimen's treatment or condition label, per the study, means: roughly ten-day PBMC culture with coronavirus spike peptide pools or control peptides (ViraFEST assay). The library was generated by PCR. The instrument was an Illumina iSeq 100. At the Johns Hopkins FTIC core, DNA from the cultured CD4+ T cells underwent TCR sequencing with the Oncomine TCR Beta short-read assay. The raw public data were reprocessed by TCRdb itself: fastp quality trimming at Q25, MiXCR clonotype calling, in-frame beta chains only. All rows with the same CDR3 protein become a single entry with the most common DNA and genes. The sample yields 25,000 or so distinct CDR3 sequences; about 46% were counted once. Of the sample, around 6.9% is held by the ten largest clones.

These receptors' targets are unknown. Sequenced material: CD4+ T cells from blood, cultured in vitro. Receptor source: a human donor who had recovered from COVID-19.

Here the CDR3 DNA reads TGTGCCAGCAGTGCGGGACAGAGGGGAGATACGCAGTATTTT. It codes for CASSAGQRGDTQYF. The chain has TRBV2 and TRBJ2-3, with TRBD1 matching 7 bases. CDR1 and CDR2 (germline): SNHLY, FYNNEI. V lost 4 bases to trimming and J lost 5 bases; unmatched junction nucleotides: 6. This CDR3 is 14 amino acids long.

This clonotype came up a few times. CDR3 in amino acids: CSANPLTGPLNQPQHF. Written as DNA, the CDR3 is TGCAGTGCCAATCCCCTTACAGGTCCTCTCAATCAGCCCCAGCATTTT. The gene calls are TRBV20-1 and TRBJ1-5; a weak D match, TRBD1 (5 bases). This CDR3 has 16 residues. Trimming took 6 bases from V and 3 from J, leaving 21 bases between them. CDR1 DFQATT and CDR2 SNEGSKA come from the germline V gene (reference sequence).

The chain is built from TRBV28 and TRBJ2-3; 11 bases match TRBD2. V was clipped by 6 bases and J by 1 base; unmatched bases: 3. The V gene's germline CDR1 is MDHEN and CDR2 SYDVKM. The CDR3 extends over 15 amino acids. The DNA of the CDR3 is TGTGCCAGCAGACAACTAGCGGGGGGCACAGATACGCAGTATTTT. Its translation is CASRQLAGGTDTQYF.

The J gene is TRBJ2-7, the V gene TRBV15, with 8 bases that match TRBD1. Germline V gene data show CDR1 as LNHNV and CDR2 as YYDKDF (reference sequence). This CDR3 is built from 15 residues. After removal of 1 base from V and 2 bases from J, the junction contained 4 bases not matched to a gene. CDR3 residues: CATSRAGTGTYEQYF. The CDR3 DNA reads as TGTGCCACCAGCAGAGCCGGGACAGGCACCTACGAGCAGTACTTC.

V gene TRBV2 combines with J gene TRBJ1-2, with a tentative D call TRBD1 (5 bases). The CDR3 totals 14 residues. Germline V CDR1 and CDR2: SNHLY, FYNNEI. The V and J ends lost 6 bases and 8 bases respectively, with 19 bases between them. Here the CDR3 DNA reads TGTGCCAGCAGGACCCCCGACAGCCCCTGGGGCTACACCTTC. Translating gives CASRTPDSPWGYTF. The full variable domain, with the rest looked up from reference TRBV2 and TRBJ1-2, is EPEVTQTPSHQVTQMGQEVILRCVPISNHLYFYWYRQILGQKVEFLVSFYNNEISEKSEIFDDQFSVERPDGSNFTLKIRSTKLEDSAMYFCASRTPDSPWGYTFGSGTRLTVV.

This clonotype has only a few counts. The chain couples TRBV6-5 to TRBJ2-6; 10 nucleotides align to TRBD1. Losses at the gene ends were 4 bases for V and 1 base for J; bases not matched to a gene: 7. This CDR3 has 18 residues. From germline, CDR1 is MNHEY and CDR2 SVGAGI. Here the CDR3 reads CASSSGTGVRSGANVLTF. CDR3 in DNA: TGTGCCAGCAGTTCCGGGACAGGGGTTCGGTCTGGGGCCAACGTCCTGACTTTC.

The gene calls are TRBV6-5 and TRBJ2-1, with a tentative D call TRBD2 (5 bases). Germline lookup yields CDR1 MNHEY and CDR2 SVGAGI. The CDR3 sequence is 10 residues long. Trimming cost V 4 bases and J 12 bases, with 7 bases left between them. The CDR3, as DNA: TGTGCCAGCAGTTCCGGAGGGCAGTTCTTC. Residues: CASSSGGQFF.

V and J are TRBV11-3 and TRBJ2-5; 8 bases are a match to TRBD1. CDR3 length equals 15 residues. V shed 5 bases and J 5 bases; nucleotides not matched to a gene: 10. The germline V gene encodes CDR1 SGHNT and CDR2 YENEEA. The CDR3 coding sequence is TGTGCCAGCAGCCCCAGGGACAGGCCTATTGAGACCCAGTACTTC. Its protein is CASSPRDRPIETQYF.

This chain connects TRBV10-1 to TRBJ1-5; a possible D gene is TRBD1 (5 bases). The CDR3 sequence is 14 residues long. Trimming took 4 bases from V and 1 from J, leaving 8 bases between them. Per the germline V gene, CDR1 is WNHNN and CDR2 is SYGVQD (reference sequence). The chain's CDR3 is CASSGQGSNQPQHF. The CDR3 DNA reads TGCGCCAGCAGTGGTCAGGGAAGCAATCAGCCCCAGCATTTT.

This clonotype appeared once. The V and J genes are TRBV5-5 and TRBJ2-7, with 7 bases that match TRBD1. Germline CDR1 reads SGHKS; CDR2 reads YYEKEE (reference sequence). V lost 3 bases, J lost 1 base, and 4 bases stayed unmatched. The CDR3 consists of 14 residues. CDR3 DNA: TGTGCCAGCAGCTACCCGGGACAGTCCTACGAGCAGTACTTC. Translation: CASSYPGQSYEQYF.

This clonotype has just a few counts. The CDR3 DNA sequence: TGTGCCAGCAGTTTGGGCGGGGGGGCCGAGCGTGAGCAGTTCTTC. As protein: CASSLGGGAEREQFF. This chain uses TRBV28 with TRBJ2-1, with TRBD2 matching over 9 bases. CDR3 length: 15 residues. Germline V gene data show CDR1 as MDHEN and CDR2 as SYDVKM. The V and J ends lost 3 bases and 9 bases, in that order; junction bases with no gene match: 9.

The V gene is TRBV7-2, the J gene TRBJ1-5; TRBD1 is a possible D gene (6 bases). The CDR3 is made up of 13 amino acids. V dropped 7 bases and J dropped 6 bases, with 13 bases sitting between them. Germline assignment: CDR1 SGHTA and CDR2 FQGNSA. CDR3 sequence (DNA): TGTGCCAGCACCGCACAACAGGGTCAGCCCCAGCATTTT. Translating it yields CASTAQQGQPQHF. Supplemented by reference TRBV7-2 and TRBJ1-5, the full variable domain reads GAGVSQSPSNKVTEKGKDVELRCDPISGHTALYWYRQSLGQGLEFLIYFQGNSAPDKSGLPSDRFSAERTGGSVSTLTIQRTQQEDSAVYLCASTAQQGQPQHFGDGTRLSIL.

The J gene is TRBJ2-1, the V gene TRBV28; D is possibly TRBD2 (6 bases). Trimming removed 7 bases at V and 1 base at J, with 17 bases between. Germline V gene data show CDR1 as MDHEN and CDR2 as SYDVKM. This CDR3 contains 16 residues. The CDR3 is CASTPGGAHSYNEQFF. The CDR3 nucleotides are TGTGCCAGCACCCCCGGCGGGGCCCATTCCTACAATGAGCAGTTCTTC. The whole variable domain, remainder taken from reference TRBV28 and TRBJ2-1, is DVKVTQSSRYLVKRTGEKVFLECVQDMDHENMFWYRQDPGLGLRLIYFSYDVKMKEKGDIPEGYSVSREKKERFSLILESASTNQTSMYLCASTPGGAHSYNEQFFGPGTRLTVL.

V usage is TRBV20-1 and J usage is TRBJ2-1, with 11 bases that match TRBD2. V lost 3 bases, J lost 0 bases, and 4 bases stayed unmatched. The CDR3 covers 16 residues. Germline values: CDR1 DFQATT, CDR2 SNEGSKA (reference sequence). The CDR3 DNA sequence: TGCAGTGCTAGGGGAACTAGCGGGAGCTCCTACAATGAGCAGTTCTTC. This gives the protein CSARGTSGSSYNEQFF.

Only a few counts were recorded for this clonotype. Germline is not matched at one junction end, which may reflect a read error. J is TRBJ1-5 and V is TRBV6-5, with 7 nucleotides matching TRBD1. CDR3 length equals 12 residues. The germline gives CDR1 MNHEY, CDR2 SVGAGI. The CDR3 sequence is CASSSATGAANF. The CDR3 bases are TGTGCCAGCAGTTCCGCAACAGGGGCTGCAAATTTT.

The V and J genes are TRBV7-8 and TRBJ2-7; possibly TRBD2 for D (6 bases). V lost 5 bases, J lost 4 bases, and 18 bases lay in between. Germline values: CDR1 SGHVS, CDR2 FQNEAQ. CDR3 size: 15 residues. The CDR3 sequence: CASSPSRGGSYEQYF. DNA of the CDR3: TGTGCCAGCAGCCCATCGCGGGGCGGATCTTACGAGCAGTACTTC.

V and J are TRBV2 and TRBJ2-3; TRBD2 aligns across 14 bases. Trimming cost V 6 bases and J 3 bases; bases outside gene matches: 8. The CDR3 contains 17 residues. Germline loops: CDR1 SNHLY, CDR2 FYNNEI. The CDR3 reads CASSEGLAGDRTDTQYF. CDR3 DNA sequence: TGTGCCAGCAGCGAGGGACTAGCGGGGGACAGGACAGATACGCAGTATTTT.

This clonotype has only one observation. The CDR3 loop is CASSVLGLNTEAFF. In DNA form, the CDR3 reads TGTGCCAGCAGTGTACTGGGTTTGAACACTGAAGCTTTCTTT. The genes are TRBV6-1 and TRBJ1-1; D remains unclear. V was pared by 4 bases and J by 0 bases, with 9 bases between. CDR1 is MNHNS, CDR2 SASEGT, per germline. The CDR3 runs to 14 residues.

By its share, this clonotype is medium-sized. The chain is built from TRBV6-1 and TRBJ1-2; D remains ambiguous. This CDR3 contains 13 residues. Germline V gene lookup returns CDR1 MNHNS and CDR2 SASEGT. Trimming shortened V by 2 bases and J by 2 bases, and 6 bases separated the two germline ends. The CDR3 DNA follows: TGTGCCAGCAGTGAAAAGGAGAACTATGGCTACACCTTC. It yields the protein CASSEKENYGYTF.

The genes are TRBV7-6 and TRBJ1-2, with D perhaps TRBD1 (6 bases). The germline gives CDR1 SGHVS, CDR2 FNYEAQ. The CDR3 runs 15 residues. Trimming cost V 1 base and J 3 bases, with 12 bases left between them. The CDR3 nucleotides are TGTGCCAGCAGCTTAGATAGGTGGACAGACTATGGCTACACCTTC. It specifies CASSLDRWTDYGYTF.

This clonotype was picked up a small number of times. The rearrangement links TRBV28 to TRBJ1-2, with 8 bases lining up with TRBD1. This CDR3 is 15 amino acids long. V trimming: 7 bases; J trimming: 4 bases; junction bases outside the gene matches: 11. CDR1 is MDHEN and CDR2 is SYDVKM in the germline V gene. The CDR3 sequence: CASIGTGGLIYGYTF. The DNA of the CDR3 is TGTGCCAGCATAGGAACAGGGGGATTGATCTATGGCTACACCTTC.

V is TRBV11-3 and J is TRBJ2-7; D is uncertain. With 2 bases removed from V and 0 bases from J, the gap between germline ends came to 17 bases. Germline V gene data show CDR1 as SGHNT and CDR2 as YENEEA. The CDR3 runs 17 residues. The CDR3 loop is CASSLNPVGRSSYEQYF. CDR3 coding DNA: TGTGCCAGCAGCTTAAACCCCGTGGGTCGCAGCTCCTACGAGCAGTACTTC.